The clone carrying this T cell receptor (beta chain) is deemed large. Rearranged V-D-J TRB sequences were amplified with a mixed TRB-A/B primer pool. MiXCR, applied by TCRdb to the multiplex PCR reads, yields one record per CDR3 protein. The sample records 870 or so distinct CDR3 sequences, around 25% being singletons. TCR beta rearrangements were amplified from peripheral blood genomic DNA. The sample belongs to a study of T cell repertoires in aging, cancer and after chemotherapy. The source of this sequence is a human donor with a blood cancer. Sequencing was carried out using blood.

The CDR3 DNA reads TGTGCCCTCCCCCCCTCGGGACAGTTCGGTGAAAAACTGTTTTTT. Translation gives CALPPSGQFGEKLFF. The V and J genes are TRBV6-5 and TRBJ1-4, with 7 nucleotides matching TRBD1. The CDR3 is 15 residues long. Per the germline V gene, CDR1 is MNHEY and CDR2 is SVGAGI. The V and J ends lost 11 bases and 7 bases, in that order; junction bases with no gene match: 16.